The T cell receptor beta chain under discussion was sequenced for a study of blood T cell repertoires in COVID-19 (dated by TCRdb to 2020 to 2021). Concerning the study at large: The collaborator samples originated in the United States, Italy and Spain and spanned the acute and convalescent phases of COVID-19. The material from the prospective study consisted of cDNA or gDNA derived from T cells, B-cell-depleted T cells, or PBMCs. Deeply sampled blood TCRbeta repertoires from subjects exposed to, actively infected with, or recovered from COVID-19 were included in the dataset. HLA class I and class II types, where available, came from metadata supplied by the sample provider rather than from assay-based typing. Sample metadata almost always included a de-identified subject ID, COVID-19 status, age in years and sex. Samples came from the ongoing ImmuneRACE study (first 160 participants) plus 1,254 subjects from 6 global collaborators. The repertoires were released in a freely available public database meant as a resource for research on the immune response to SARS-CoV-2.

What the authors observed across the whole study: Clinical and demographic metadata were provided uncurated, with the amount varying by source and participant.

A remark on this clone: There is no known antigen for this receptor. Base qualities are not recorded, but no much larger clone differs from it by a single base.

The immunoSEQ Assay, a bias-controlled multiplex PCR, was used to amplify TCRbeta CDR3 regions from genomic DNA. In the authors' own workflow: Nucleated cell counts per sample were estimated from amplification of reference gene primers within the assay. To quantify the absolute abundance of each unique TCRbeta CDR3 rearrangement, sequence reads were collapsed and filtered. For each sample, productive Simpson clonality was calculated as the square root of Simpson's diversity index over productive rearrangements. TCRdb carries this immuneACCESS record with in-frame sequences only. Its versions omit some clonotypes, under half of them owing to an unresolved V gene in the studies checked, with the rest unexplained. Clonal size and the V and J genes are those of that table, whereas D and trimming came from the DNA. The sample table contains 350,000 to 450,000 clones; only one count was recorded for over 75% of them. About 1.6% of the sample is taken by the ten largest.

Counted from cysteine to phenylalanine, this CDR3 has 13 amino acids. Of the read, only the CDR3 DNA is kept; its 39 bases are in frame from base 1. Per the germline V gene, SGHRS is the CDR1 and YFSETQ is the CDR2. Clipping removes 4 bases from V and 6 bases from J, with 4 as the unmatched junction base count. At one collaborating source in Seattle, patients were enrolled during active infection and were followed longitudinally through the course of disease. The collaborating institutions used their own protocols to collect whole blood in K2EDTA tubes. For TCRbeta analysis, collaborators shipped samples in one of three forms: frozen whole blood, isolated PBMCs, or DNA extracted from either of those sample types.

This sequence uses TRBV5-1 and TRBJ1-2; TRBD1 matches 9 bases in the middle. What was sequenced was peripheral blood. The TCR was taken from a woman aged 40 to 49 with COVID-19, enrolled during active disease. The CDR3 protein sequence reads: CASSGQGSDGYTF. The DNA reads TGCGCCAGCAGCGGACAGGGGTCCGATGGCTACACCTTC.